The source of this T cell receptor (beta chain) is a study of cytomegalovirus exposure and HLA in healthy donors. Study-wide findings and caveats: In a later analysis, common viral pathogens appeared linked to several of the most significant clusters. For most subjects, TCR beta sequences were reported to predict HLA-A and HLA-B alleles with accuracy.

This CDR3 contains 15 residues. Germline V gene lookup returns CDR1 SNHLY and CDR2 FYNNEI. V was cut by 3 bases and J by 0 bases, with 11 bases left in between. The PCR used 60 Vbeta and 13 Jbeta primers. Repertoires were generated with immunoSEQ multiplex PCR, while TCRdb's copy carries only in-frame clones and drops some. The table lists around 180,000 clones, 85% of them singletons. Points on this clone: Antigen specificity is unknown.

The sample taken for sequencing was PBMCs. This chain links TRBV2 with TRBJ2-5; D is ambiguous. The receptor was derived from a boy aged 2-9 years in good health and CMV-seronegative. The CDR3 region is CASSDGSGYQETQYF. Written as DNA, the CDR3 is TGTGCCAGCAGTGATGGGTCAGGATACCAAGAGACCCAGTACTTC.